The 12 T cell receptor beta chains listed next were all sequenced from one sample in a study of early T cells in non-severe SARS-CoV-2 infection. TCRdb ran MiXCR on the 5' RACE reads and lists one entry per CDR3 protein. Of approximately 70,000 distinct CDR3 sequences listed, 10% were seen once; the top ten hold 6.5% to 8.5%. Here the sequenced sample was whole blood, taken at baseline. The receptors were gathered from an adult who was a healthcare worker with PCR-confirmed SARS-CoV-2 infection or an uninfected control (not recorded which).

The chain carries TRBV19 and TRBJ1-6, with D hard to call. The V and J ends lost 7 bases and 6 bases respectively, with 16 bases between them. Per the germline V gene, CDR1 is LNHDA and CDR2 is SQIVND (reference sequence). This CDR3 has 15 residues. The CDR3, as DNA: TGTGCCAGTACCCCGGAAGGAAAGGGTAATTCACCCCTCCACTTT. Its translation: CASTPEGKGNSPLHF.

This chain joins TRBV6-2 or TRBV6-3 and TRBJ1-1; maybe TRBD1 (6 bases). The CDR3 is 14 residues long. Trimming shortened V by 5 bases and J by 1 base, and 11 bases separated the two germline ends. Germline V CDR1 and CDR2: MNHEY, SVGEGT. The CDR3 is CASSQHRENTEAFF. CDR3 nucleotides: TGTGCCAGCAGTCAACACAGGGAGAACACTGAAGCTTTCTTT.

This clonotype was detected ten times or more. The chain employs TRBV20-1 and TRBJ2-3; D possibly corresponds to TRBD2 (7 bases). V lost 6 bases and J lost 5, with 18 bases in between. Germline V CDR1 and CDR2: DFQATT, SNEGSKA (reference sequence). This CDR3 contains 14 residues. DNA of the CDR3: TGCAGTGCCCGGAGAGTAGGGGGGGGAGATACGCAGTATTTT. The encoded protein is CSARRVGGGDTQYF.

The CDR3 reads CASSQDSTTDTQYF. Written as DNA, the CDR3 is TGTGCCAGCAGCCAAGACTCAACCACAGATACGCAGTATTTT. The chain uses TRBV4-2 and TRBJ2-3; no clear D gene. The CDR3 is 14 residues long. Germline CDR1 and CDR2: LGHNA and YNFKEQ. Trimming cost V 0 bases and J 2 bases, with 6 bases left between them.

The rearrangement joins TRBV20-1 to TRBJ2-7; the D gene is possibly TRBD2 (6 bases). There are 14 residues in the CDR3. Trimming removed 0 bases from V and 3 bases from J, with 12 bases in between. Germline lookup yields CDR1 DFQATT and CDR2 SNEGSKA (reference sequence). This CDR3 is CSARDAGGDYEQYF. The CDR3 coding sequence is TGCAGTGCTAGAGATGCTGGCGGGGACTACGAGCAGTACTTC.

J is TRBJ1-1 and V is TRBV30, with 8 bases that match TRBD1. This CDR3 comprises 16 residues. V trimming: 0 bases; J trimming: 4 bases; junction bases outside the gene matches: 10. CDR1 and CDR2 (germline): GTSNPN, SVGIG (reference sequence). This chain's CDR3 is CAWSVTGRGPSTEAFF. As DNA, the CDR3 is TGTGCCTGGAGTGTAACGGGCAGGGGGCCTAGCACTGAAGCTTTCTTT.

The sample holds a few counts of this clonotype. The rearrangement links TRBV20-1 to TRBJ2-7; D gene ambiguous. The germline V gene encodes CDR1 DFQATT and CDR2 SNEGSKA (reference sequence). With 3 bases removed from V and 4 bases from J, the gap between germline ends came to 7 bases. CDR3 length: 11 residues. The CDR3 region has the DNA TGCAGTGCTAGCCTTCGATACGAGCAGTACTTC. Protein sequence: CSASLRYEQYF.

This clonotype has only a few counts. V usage is TRBV5-6 and J usage is TRBJ2-4; no clear D gene. The length of the CDR3 is 14 residues. Trimming removed 2 bases from V and 2 bases from J, with 8 bases in between. The germline V gene encodes CDR1 SGHDT and CDR2 YYEEEE. CDR3 bases: TGTGCCAGCAGCTTTCCGAGTTCCAAAAACATTCAGTACTTC. Its translation is CASSFPSSKNIQYF.

The V and J genes are TRBV5-4 and TRBJ1-2; 9 bases are a match to TRBD1. The CDR3 extends over 14 amino acids. CDR1 and CDR2 from the germline V gene are SGHNT and YYREEE (reference sequence). Trimming took 3 bases from V and 6 from J; bases not matched to a gene: 6. CDR3 in amino acids: CASSSGGQGHGYTF. The CDR3 nucleotides are TGTGCCAGCAGCTCGGGGGGACAGGGACATGGCTACACCTTC.

J is TRBJ2-3 and V is TRBV18; perhaps D is TRBD1 or TRBD2 (6 bases each). Germline V lookup: CDR1 KGHSH, CDR2 LQKENI. The CDR3 totals 16 residues. V was shortened by 2 bases and J by 1 base, with 13 bases between the two germline ends. The CDR3 nucleotides read TGTGCCAGCTCACCATTAAGGGGGGCCGGCACAGATACGCAGTATTTT. Its protein product is CASSPLRGAGTDTQYF.

This clonotype has a count of ten or more. This rearrangement joins TRBV6-5 to TRBJ2-3, with D perhaps matching TRBD1 (5 bases). CDR1 and CDR2 from the germline V gene are MNHEY and SVGAGI. The ends were cut back, 6 bases at V and 2 bases at J, with 15 bases in the middle. This CDR3 has 15 residues. The chain's CDR3 is CASRTAHHTTDTQYF. CDR3 bases: TGTGCCAGCAGGACAGCCCACCACACCACAGATACGCAGTATTTT.

This clonotype was counted at least ten times. The chain carries TRBV7-7 and TRBJ2-1; possibly TRBD1 for D (6 bases). V lost 0 bases and J lost 4, with 13 bases in between. Germline-derived CDR1 and CDR2 are SSHAT and FNYEAQ (reference sequence). The CDR3 contains 16 residues. CDR3 DNA: TGTGCCAGCAGCTTAGCAGAGACAGGCCCATACAATGAGCAGTTCTTC. Translated, it gives CASSLAETGPYNEQFF.